A single sample is the source of the 18 T cell receptor beta chains below, sequenced in a study of vaccination and CD4 T cells after COVID-19. With the Oncomine TCR Beta short-read assay, DNA from cultured CD4+ T cells was sequenced. MiXCR, run by TCRdb on the PCR reads, gives a single entry per CDR3 protein. This sample has thousands of distinct CDR3 sequences, with 55% found just once. Treatment defined: roughly nine-day PBMC culture with coronavirus spike peptide pools or control peptides (ViraFEST assay). CD4+ T cells that came from the unexposed donor were collected before the COVID-19 pandemic (2011-2018). No antigen has been assigned to these receptors. Material for sequencing was CD4+ T cells from blood, cultured in vitro. These receptor sequences come from a human donor in good health.

This sequence joins TRBV11-3 and TRBJ1-1; D gene ambiguous. The germline CDR1 and CDR2 sequences are SGHNT and YENEEA. Deletions cut 4 bases from V and 6 bases from J, with 9 bases between. The CDR3 length is 12 residues. The CDR3 region is CASSWFDSEAFF. The CDR3 DNA sequence: TGTGCCAGCAGCTGGTTCGACTCTGAAGCTTTCTTT.

The gene calls are TRBV20-1 and TRBJ1-5; D possibly corresponds to TRBD1 (6 bases). This CDR3 spans 14 amino acids. Germline values: CDR1 DFQATT, CDR2 SNEGSKA (reference sequence). Trimming took off 0 bases at V and 4 bases at J, with 10 bases between the two ends. The CDR3: CSARDRTVNQPQHF. CDR3 in DNA: TGCAGTGCTAGAGACCGGACAGTTAATCAGCCCCAGCATTTT.

The V call is TRBV6-5, the J call TRBJ1-3, with 9 bases matching TRBD1. CDR1 and CDR2 from the germline V gene are MNHEY and SVGAGI. The CDR3 is 20 amino acids. After removal of 0 bases from V and 0 bases from J, the junction contained 12 bases not matched to a gene. The CDR3: CASSYSAWRDRDPSGNTIYF. The CDR3 region has the DNA TGTGCCAGCAGTTACTCGGCCTGGAGGGACAGGGATCCCTCTGGAAACACCATATATTTT.

The gene calls are TRBV24-1 and TRBJ2-6; D is uncertain. The CDR3 is made up of 15 amino acids. The ends were cut back, 2 bases at V and 2 bases at J, with 6 bases in the middle. CDR1 is KGHDR and CDR2 is SFDVKD in the germline V gene. Written as DNA, the CDR3 is TGTGCCACCAGTGATTCGGTACCTGGGGCCAACGTCCTGACTTTC. Its translation is CATSDSVPGANVLTF.

Only a few counts were recorded for this clonotype. The chain couples TRBV6-1 to TRBJ1-1; D is unresolved. The CDR3 is made up of 16 amino acids. V gave up 6 bases and J gave up 3 bases, with 20 bases separating them. CDR1 and CDR2 from the germline V gene are MNHNS and SASEGT. The CDR3 DNA reads as TGTGCCAGCAGACCAACCTCGGTAGGGAGGGACACTGAAGCTTTCTTT. Translated, it gives CASRPTSVGRDTEAFF.

This clonotype showed up just a few times. The chain links TRBV15 to TRBJ2-5; 10 bases match TRBD1. V gave up 1 base and J gave up 1 base; unmatched junction bases: 6. Germline-derived CDR1 and CDR2 are LNHNV and YYDKDF (reference sequence). There are 17 residues in the CDR3. CDR3 nucleotides: TGTGCCACCAGCAGAGGCCGGGACAGGGGTTCCCAAGAGACCCAGTACTTC. Residues: CATSRGRDRGSQETQYF.

V gene TRBV7-8 combines with J gene TRBJ1-1, with TRBD1 identical over 11 bases. J lost 10 bases, V lost 0 bases, and 10 bases had no gene match. The CDR3 totals 16 residues. Germline V gene sequence: CDR1 SGHVS, CDR2 FQNEAQ. The CDR3 bases are TGTGCCAGCAGCTTAGCGGCATCCGGGACAGGGGGAAGAGCTTTCTTT. The encoded protein is CASSLAASGTGGRAFF.

This clonotype was found a few times. The CDR3: CASSTHRDRGSHGTDTQYF. The CDR3 coding sequence is TGTGCCAGCAGCACACACCGGGACAGGGGATCGCACGGAACAGATACGCAGTATTTT. The genes are TRBV21-1 and TRBJ2-3; TRBD1 is the table's D call, not checked against the DNA. TRBV21-1 is noted as a pseudogene. The CDR3 extends over 19 amino acids.

This clonotype was found a few times. This sequence joins TRBV24-1 and TRBJ2-4, with 7 bases matching TRBD1. Germline V lookup: CDR1 KGHDR, CDR2 SFDVKD. The CDR3 covers 14 residues. Trimming at V came to 4 bases and at J to 1 base, leaving 0 bases not matched to a gene. The CDR3 coding sequence is TGTGCCACCAGTGAAGGGGGCGCCAAAAACATTCAGTACTTC. It specifies CATSEGGAKNIQYF.

This clonotype was seen a handful of times. The CDR3 protein is CATSEAGGAYGYTF. CDR3 coding DNA: TGTGCCACCAGTGAGGCAGGGGGCGCCTATGGCTACACCTTC. The chain links TRBV24-1 to TRBJ1-2, with 8 bases lining up with TRBD1. The CDR3 covers 14 residues. With 4 bases clipped from V and 4 bases from J, the junction kept 4 bases outside the gene matches. The germline CDR1 and CDR2 sequences are KGHDR and SFDVKD.

The rearrangement joins TRBV7-2 to TRBJ1-6; perhaps TRBD1 as D (6 bases). Trimming shortened V by 1 base and J by 9 bases, and 16 bases separated the two germline ends. CDR3 size: 16 residues. CDR1 and CDR2 (germline): SGHTA, FQGNSA. The CDR3 bases are TGTGCCAGCAGCTTAGTTGAGGGGGGGAGAGTTTCACCCCTCCACTTT. Protein product: CASSLVEGGRVSPLHF.

This clonotype was detected only a few times. The chain recombines TRBV7-2 with TRBJ2-1, with TRBD2 as a possible D gene (6 bases). This CDR3 has 17 residues. Per germline, CDR1 SGHTA and CDR2 FQGNSA. Deletions cut 1 base from V and 9 bases from J, with 22 bases between. This CDR3 reads CASSLGHGVAVSIEQFF. The CDR3 bases are TGTGCCAGCAGCTTAGGCCACGGGGTAGCGGTCTCAATTGAGCAGTTCTTC.

This clonotype has more than one count but fewer than ten. This chain links TRBV6-2 or TRBV6-3 with TRBJ1-6; D unclear. CDR1 and CDR2 (germline): MNHEY, SVGEGT. The CDR3 spans 13 residues. V dropped 6 bases and J dropped 7 bases, with 10 bases sitting between them. CDR3 region: CASSASRNSPLHF. The CDR3, as DNA: TGTGCCAGCAGCGCATCGCGGAATTCACCCCTCCACTTT.

The chain has TRBV19 and TRBJ1-1; D uncertain. The CDR3 covers 15 residues. Trimming stripped 7 bases from V and 4 bases from J, with 19 bases between. CDR1 is LNHDA, CDR2 SQIVND, per germline (reference sequence). In nucleotides, the CDR3 is TGTGCCAGTACCAAAGGAGGCGGGGTAGGCACTGAAGCTTTCTTT. Protein: CASTKGGGVGTEAFF.

The V call is TRBV6-2 or TRBV6-3, the J call TRBJ1-1; the D is unclear. This CDR3 comprises 12 residues. The germline V gene has CDR1 MNHEY and CDR2 SVGEGT. Trimming shortened V by 2 bases and J by 2 bases, and 3 bases separated the two germline ends. The CDR3 bases are TGTGCCAGCAGTTACAGCAACACTGAAGCTTTCTTT. Translation gives CASSYSNTEAFF.

This chain uses TRBV15 with TRBJ1-1, with no clear D. V was shortened by 0 bases and J by 6 bases, with 8 bases between the two germline ends. This CDR3 has 13 residues. Germline V gene data show CDR1 as LNHNV and CDR2 as YYDKDF (reference sequence). CDR3 sequence: CATSRDEGSEAFF. In DNA, the CDR3 is TGTGCCACCAGCAGAGACGAGGGCTCTGAAGCTTTCTTT.

V gene TRBV19 combines with J gene TRBJ2-6; 7 positions match TRBD1. CDR1 LNHDA and CDR2 SQIVND come from the germline V gene (reference sequence). The CDR3 is made up of 13 amino acids. Unmatched junction bases numbered 5, after V lost 11 bases and J lost 4 bases. The DNA for the CDR3 is TGTGCCGCCACAGGGGCCGGGGCCAACGTCCTGACTTTC. It codes for CAATGAGANVLTF.

In DNA, the CDR3 is TGTGCCTGGATCGATGACAGGGGCTCCTACGAGCAGTACTTC. It yields the protein CAWIDDRGSYEQYF. This chain connects TRBV30 to TRBJ2-7, with TRBD1 matching over 8 bases. V lost 4 bases, J lost 0 bases, and 5 bases stayed unmatched. Looked up from germline, CDR1 is GTSNPN and CDR2 is SVGIG (reference sequence). The CDR3 covers 14 residues.